One sample yielded the 10 T cell receptor beta chains listed below, sequenced in a study of identical twins. MiXCR, run by TCRdb on the 5' RACE reads, gives a single entry per CDR3 protein. The table records approximately 690,000 distinct CDR3 sequences, 5.5% to 6.5% of them present only once. Sample: naive T cells sorted from blood. Receptors were obtained from a man younger than 30 in good health.

This clonotype has at least ten counts. The chain combines TRBV15 with TRBJ2-1; tentatively, D is TRBD2 (6 bases). V lost 0 bases, J lost 4 bases, and 16 bases lay in between. Germline values: CDR1 LNHNV, CDR2 YYDKDF (reference sequence). This CDR3 is built from 17 residues. The CDR3 DNA sequence: TGTGCCACCAGCAGAGATGTAGGCGGGGCAATATACAATGAGCAGTTCTTC. It codes for CATSRDVGGAIYNEQFF. Full variable domain (remainder filled in from reference TRBV15 and TRBJ2-1): DAMVIQNPRYQVTQFGKPVTLSCSQTLNHNVMYWYQQKSSQAPKLLFHYYDKDFNNEADTPDNFQSRRPNTSFCFLDIRSPGLGDTAMYLCATSRDVGGAIYNEQFFGPGTRLTVL.

In this sample, this clonotype turned up many times. The genes are TRBV4-1 and TRBJ2-4; 14 bases are a match to TRBD2. This CDR3 region has 18 residues. CDR1 and CDR2 (germline): MGHRA, YSYEKL. Trimming removed 5 bases from V and 0 bases from J; junction bases left unmatched: 6. The CDR3: CASSTGLAGGIAKNIQYF. The CDR3 DNA is TGCGCCAGCAGCACTGGACTAGCGGGAGGTATAGCCAAAAACATTCAGTACTTC.

The chain has TRBV20-1 and TRBJ2-1; TRBD2 aligns across 7 bases. The CDR3 is made up of 15 amino acids. CDR1 DFQATT and CDR2 SNEGSKA come from the germline V gene (reference sequence). The V gene end was trimmed by 6 bases and the J gene end by 9 bases; junction bases not matched to a gene: 17. DNA for the CDR3: TGCAGTGCCCCCCTGGGGAGGGCCTCTCTCGGTGAGCAGTTCTTC. Its translation: CSAPLGRASLGEQFF.

The sample holds many counts of this clonotype. The J gene is TRBJ1-1, the V gene TRBV6-5; D remains ambiguous. CDR3 size: 13 residues. Per the germline V gene, CDR1 is MNHEY and CDR2 is SVGAGI. V dropped 0 bases and J dropped 10 bases, with 12 bases sitting between them. CDR3 in DNA: TGTGCCAGCAGTTACTCTCTTCGGGGAAGAGCTTTCTTT. Protein sequence: CASSYSLRGRAFF.

CDR3 amino acids: CASSQDVGGFRELFF. The CDR3 nucleotides read TGCGCCAGCAGCCAAGATGTAGGAGGGTTCAGGGAGCTGTTTTTT. The chain uses TRBV4-3 and TRBJ2-2; a weak D match, TRBD2 (6 bases). From germline, CDR1 is LGHNA and CDR2 YSLEER. CDR3 size: 15 residues. V was trimmed by 0 bases and J by 9 bases, leaving 14 bases between them.

This rearrangement joins TRBV10-2 to TRBJ2-1; either TRBD1 or TRBD2 may supply D (5 bases each). Germline V gene data show CDR1 as WSHSY and CDR2 as SAAADI. CDR3 size: 14 residues. Trimming cost V 6 bases and J 5 bases, with 14 bases left between them. CDR3 nucleotides: TGCGCCAGCAGACTTCCCGGGACCCACAATGAGCAGTTCTTC. Its protein product is CASRLPGTHNEQFF.

This clonotype appeared many times. V gene TRBV5-1 combines with J gene TRBJ2-2, with 7 nucleotides matching TRBD1. The germline CDR1 and CDR2 sequences are SGHRS and YFSETQ. The CDR3 spans 14 residues. J lost 5 bases, V lost 4 bases, and 5 bases had no gene match. CDR3: CASSPETGTGELFF. CDR3 nucleotide sequence: TGCGCCAGCAGCCCCGAGACAGGGACCGGGGAGCTGTTTTTT.

This rearrangement joins TRBV7-6 to TRBJ2-7; D gene ambiguous. The CDR3 length is 15 residues. CDR1 and CDR2 from the germline V gene are SGHVS and FNYEAQ. Trimming cost V 1 base and J 3 bases, with 13 bases left between them. The CDR3 nucleotides are TGTGCCAGCAGCTTAGGGACCCAGAAATTCTACGAGCAGTACTTC. It specifies CASSLGTQKFYEQYF.

In this sample, this clonotype turned up many times. The genes are TRBV6-6 and TRBJ1-5, with D unresolved. This CDR3 is built from 13 residues. V lost 8 bases and J 0 bases, leaving 8 bases between the germline ends. Germline V CDR1 and CDR2: MNHNY, SVGAGI (reference sequence). CDR3 in amino acids: CASLFYSNQPQHF. The CDR3 DNA reads as TGTGCCAGCCTGTTTTATAGCAATCAGCCCCAGCATTTT.

This clonotype was counted ten times or more. V gene TRBV5-1 combines with J gene TRBJ2-2; D is possibly TRBD1 (5 bases). The CDR3 extends over 16 amino acids. Trimming took off 3 bases at V and 2 bases at J, with 14 bases between the two ends. Germline V gives CDR1 SGHRS, CDR2 YFSETQ. The CDR3 loop reads CASSWGSGSNTGELFF. The CDR3 DNA reads as TGCGCCAGCAGCTGGGGATCAGGGTCCAACACCGGGGAGCTGTTTTTT.